Detailed here is one TCR beta chain. This sample is drawn from a study of cytomegalovirus exposure and HLA in healthy donors. V lost 2 bases, J lost 0 bases, and 12 bases lay in between. Per the germline V gene, CDR1 is SGHRS and CDR2 is YFSETQ. The CDR3 is 16 residues long. The PCR used 60 Vbeta and 13 Jbeta primers. The protocol was immunoSEQ multiplex PCR, while the TCRdb copy is restricted to in-frame clones and leaves out a portion. The sample lists some 150,000 clones, about 68% occurring once. The TCR originated in a man aged 25-45 years in good health and CMV-seronegative. The source material was PBMCs. This chain uses TRBV5-1 with TRBJ2-1, with TRBD2 as a possible D gene (6 bases). CDR3: CASSFMAGSSYNEQFF. The CDR3 region has the DNA TGCGCCAGCAGCTTTATGGCGGGATCCTCCTACAATGAGCAGTTCTTC.